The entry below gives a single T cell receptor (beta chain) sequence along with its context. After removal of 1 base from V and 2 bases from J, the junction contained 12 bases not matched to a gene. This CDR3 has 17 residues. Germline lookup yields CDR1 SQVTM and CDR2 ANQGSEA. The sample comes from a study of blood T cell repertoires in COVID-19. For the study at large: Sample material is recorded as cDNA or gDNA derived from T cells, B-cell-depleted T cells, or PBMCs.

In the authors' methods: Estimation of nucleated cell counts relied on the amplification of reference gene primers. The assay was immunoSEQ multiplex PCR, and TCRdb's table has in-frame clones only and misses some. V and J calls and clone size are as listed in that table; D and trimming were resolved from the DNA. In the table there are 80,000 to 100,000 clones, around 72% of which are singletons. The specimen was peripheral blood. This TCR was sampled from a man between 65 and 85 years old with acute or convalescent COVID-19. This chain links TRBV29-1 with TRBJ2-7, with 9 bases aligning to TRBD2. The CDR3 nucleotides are TGCAGCGTTGAAGTACTAGCGGGTGATACTCCCGCCTACGAGCAGTACTTC. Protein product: CSVEVLAGDTPAYEQYF.